What follows describes a single T cell receptor (beta chain). In the source study's methods: Amplified reference gene primers provided the basis for estimating nucleated cell counts. Sequencing used immunoSEQ multiplex PCR; TCRdb keeps in-frame clones, though not all of them. That table furnishes V, J and clone size, whereas the DNA furnished D and trimming. The sample has 20,000 or so clones; around 92% are singletons. This sample stems from a study of blood T cell repertoires in COVID-19. Overall study context: Samples of COVID-19 (acute and convalescent) were obtained from the United States, Italy and Spain.

CDR3 size: 16 residues. Unmatched junction bases numbered 10, after V lost 4 bases and J lost 3 bases. Germline CDR1 is SGHNT and CDR2 is YYREEE (reference sequence). The source material was peripheral blood. This TCR was recovered from an older woman with active COVID-19. The J gene is TRBJ2-3, the V gene TRBV5-4, with 8 positions matching TRBD2. The DNA for the CDR3 is TGTGCCAGCAGCAGAACATCTTTAGCGGGAACAGATACGCAGTATTTT. It codes for CASSRTSLAGTDTQYF.